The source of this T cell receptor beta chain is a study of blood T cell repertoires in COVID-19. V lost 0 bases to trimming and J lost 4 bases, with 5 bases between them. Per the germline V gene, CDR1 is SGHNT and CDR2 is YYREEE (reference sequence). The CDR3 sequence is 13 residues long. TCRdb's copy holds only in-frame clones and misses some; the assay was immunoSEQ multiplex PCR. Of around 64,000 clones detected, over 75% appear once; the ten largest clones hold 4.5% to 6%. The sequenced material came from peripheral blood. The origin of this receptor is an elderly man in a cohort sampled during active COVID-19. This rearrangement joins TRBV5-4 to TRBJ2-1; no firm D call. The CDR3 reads CASSLDQYNEQFF. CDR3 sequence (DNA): TGTGCCAGCAGCTTGGATCAGTACAATGAGCAGTTCTTC.